The 9 T cell receptor beta chains listed next were all sequenced from one sample in a study of CD4 T cells in relation to SARS-CoV-2 and coronaviruses. CD4+ T cells from unexposed donors were obtained before the COVID-19 pandemic (2011-2018). CD4+ T cells were isolated from the cells after around 9 days of culture. Clones were read by immunoSEQ multiplex PCR, and TCRdb kept only the in-frame ones, dropping some. This sample has about 15,000 clones, with around 80% found just once. The antigens for these receptors are not known. The material sequenced was CD4+ T cells from PBMCs, cultured in vitro. These receptors originate from a human donor in good health.

The table lists this clone with a count of one. The V gene is TRBV28, the J gene TRBJ1-5, with TRBD1 identical over 10 bases. Germline-derived CDR1 and CDR2 are MDHEN and SYDVKM. The ends lost 2 bases at V and 4 bases at J; junction bases unmatched: 2. The CDR3 has 15 amino acids. The CDR3 DNA follows: TGTGCCAGCAGTTTAGGGACAGGGGAAAATCAGCCCCAGCATTTT. Translation gives CASSLGTGENQPQHF.

The chain recombines TRBV5-4 with TRBJ2-1; possibly TRBD1 or TRBD2 for D (5 bases each). CDR3 length equals 15 residues. Trimming removed 7 bases from V and 2 bases from J, with 16 bases in between. Germline values: CDR1 SGHNT, CDR2 YYREEE (reference sequence). This chain's CDR3 is CASGTYRRAYNEQFF. The CDR3 region has the DNA TGTGCCAGCGGGACCTACCGTAGGGCCTACAATGAGCAGTTCTTC.

V gene TRBV29-1 combines with J gene TRBJ1-2, with D perhaps matching TRBD1 (6 bases). Germline CDR1 SQVTM, CDR2 ANQGSEA. This CDR3 has 11 amino acids. Trimming left V 5 bases short and J 8 bases short, with 12 bases between. The CDR3 DNA follows: TGCAGCGTTAACAGGGTCAACGGCTACACCTTC. Its translation is CSVNRVNGYTF. Drawing the rest from reference TRBV29-1 and TRBJ1-2, the complete variable domain is SAVISQKPSRDICQRGTSLTIQCQVDSQVTMMFWYRQQPGQSLTLIATANQGSEATYESGFVIDKFPISRPNLTFSTLTVSNMSPEDSSIYLCSVNRVNGYTFGSGTRLTVV.

A note on this clone: The same CDR3 arises from other DNA sequences in this sample as well. CDR3 protein: CASSFLAGGGETQYF. In DNA, the CDR3 is TGTGCCAGCAGCTTCCTAGCGGGAGGTGGGGAGACCCAGTACTTC. The chain employs TRBV5-4 and TRBJ2-5; 11 bases map to TRBD2. Germline loops: CDR1 SGHNT, CDR2 YYREEE (reference sequence). Trimming at V came to 2 bases and at J to 5 bases, leaving 5 bases not matched to a gene. The CDR3 loop spans 15 amino acids.

V gene TRBV5-1 combines with J gene TRBJ2-6; D call uncertain. The V end was cut by 5 bases, the J end by 0 bases, with 12 bases between. Germline-derived CDR1 and CDR2 are SGHRS and YFSETQ. CDR3 size: 16 residues. The CDR3 region is CASSSRSLSGANVLTF. CDR3 coding DNA: TGCGCCAGCAGTTCGCGGAGCCTCTCTGGGGCCAACGTCCTGACTTTC.

The rearrangement links TRBV7-3 to TRBJ2-1, with 11 positions matching TRBD2. After removal of 0 bases from V and 8 bases from J, the junction contained 3 bases not matched to a gene. The germline V gene has CDR1 SGHTA and CDR2 FQGTGA. The CDR3 length is 15 residues. This CDR3 reads CASSLTSGGGDEQFF. For the CDR3, the DNA is TGTGCCAGCAGCTTAACTAGCGGGGGGGGAGATGAGCAGTTCTTC.

V gene TRBV7-5 combines with J gene TRBJ1-5. TRBV7-5 is a pseudogene. The length of the CDR3 is 11 residues. The CDR3 spells CARAGGQPQHF. CDR3 nucleotide sequence: TGTGCCAGGGCCGGCGGACAGCCCCAGCATTTT.

V usage is TRBV24-1 and J usage is TRBJ2-5; 10 bases line up with TRBD1. Germline trimming cut 9 bases from V and 1 base from J; bases unmatched to any gene: 7. The germline V gene encodes CDR1 KGHDR and CDR2 SFDVKD. The CDR3 sequence is 15 residues long. The CDR3 reads CATSWGDRGQETQYF. The CDR3 DNA follows: TGTGCCACCTCATGGGGGGACAGGGGCCAAGAGACCCAGTACTTC.

This clone was detected a few times. The rearrangement uses TRBV2 and TRBJ1-2; D ambiguous. The CDR3 sequence is 11 residues long. CDR1 is SNHLY, CDR2 FYNNEI, per germline. Trimming left V 3 bases short and J 5 bases short, with 4 bases between. The CDR3 here is CASSDRYGYTF. As DNA, the CDR3 is TGTGCCAGCAGTGACAGATATGGCTACACCTTC.